The 2 T cell receptor beta chains in this list originate from one sample, sequenced in a study of radiation and T cells in renal cell carcinoma (dated by TCRdb to 2018 to 2020). The library was built by means of the immunoSEQ multiplex PCR assay. Not all clones reach the TCRdb copy of this immuneACCESS table, which keeps in-frame sequences only. Checked studies attribute under half of the gap to unresolved V genes and leave the rest unexplained. The sample profile shows tens of thousands of clones; around four fifths of them were found once. In total, the top ten clones hold around 9.4% of the sample. The meaning of the sample's time point label: blood 4 weeks post-SBRT, at nephrectomy. Read against the paper, the sample's treatment or condition label means: 15 Gy SBRT to primary tumor, nephrectomy 4 weeks later. This sample comprised blood, obtained from a patient whose treatment included radiotherapy and nephrectomy. These receptors came from a man aged 50-60 years with renal cell carcinoma.

The V call is TRBV5-1, the J call TRBJ2-1; D call uncertain. Trimming shortened V by 1 base and J by 5 bases, and 4 bases separated the two germline ends. This CDR3 contains 12 residues. Germline CDR1 and CDR2: SGHRS and YFSETQ. This CDR3 is CASSLSHNEQFF. As DNA, the CDR3 is TGCGCCAGCAGCTTGAGCCACAATGAGCAGTTCTTC.

The chain has TRBV7-6 and TRBJ2-5, with D possibly called TRBD1 or TRBD2 (5 bases each). Trimming left V 3 bases short and J 5 bases short, with 10 bases between. The CDR3 is made up of 13 amino acids. The germline CDR1 and CDR2 sequences are SGHVS and FNYEAQ. In DNA, the CDR3 is TGTGCCAGCAGCTTCGTTCGGGACGAGACCCAGTACTTC. As protein: CASSFVRDETQYF.